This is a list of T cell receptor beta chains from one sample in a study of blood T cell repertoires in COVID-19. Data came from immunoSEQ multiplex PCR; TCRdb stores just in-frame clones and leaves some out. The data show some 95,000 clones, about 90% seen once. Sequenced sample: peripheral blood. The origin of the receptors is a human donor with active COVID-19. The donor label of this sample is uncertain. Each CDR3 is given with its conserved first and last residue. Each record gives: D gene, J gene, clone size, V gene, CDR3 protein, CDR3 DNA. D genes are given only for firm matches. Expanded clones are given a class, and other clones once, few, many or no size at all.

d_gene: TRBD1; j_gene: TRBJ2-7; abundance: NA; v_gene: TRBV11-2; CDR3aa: CASSAGTGNYEQYF; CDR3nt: TGTGCCAGCAGCGCCGGGACAGGGAATTACGAGCAGTACTTC
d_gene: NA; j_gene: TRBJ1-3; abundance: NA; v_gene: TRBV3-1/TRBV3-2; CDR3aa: CATRPPAGNTIYF; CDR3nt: TGTGCCACCCGACCTCCAGCGGGAAACACCATATATTTT
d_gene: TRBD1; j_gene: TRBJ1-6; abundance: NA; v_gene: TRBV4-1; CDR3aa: CASSQGTGVSGSPLHF; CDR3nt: TGCGCCAGCAGCCAAGGGACAGGGGTGTCCGGTTCACCCCTCCACTTT
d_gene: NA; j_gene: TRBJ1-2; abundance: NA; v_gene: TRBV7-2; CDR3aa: CASSLAAGADYGYTF; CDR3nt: TGTGCCAGCAGCTTAGCGGCAGGGGCGGACTATGGCTACACCTTC
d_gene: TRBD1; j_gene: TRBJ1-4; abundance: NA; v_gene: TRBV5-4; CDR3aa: CASSRDRETTNEKLFF; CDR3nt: TGTGCCAGCAGCCGGGACAGGGAGACAACTAATGAAAAACTGTTTTTT
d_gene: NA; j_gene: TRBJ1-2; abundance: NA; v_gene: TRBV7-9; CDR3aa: CASSSGHLGYTF; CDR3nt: TGTGCCAGCAGTTCGGGACATCTTGGCTACACCTTC
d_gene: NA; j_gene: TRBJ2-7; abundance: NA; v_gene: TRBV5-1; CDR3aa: CASSLGGGGTSYEQYF; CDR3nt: TGCGCCAGCAGCTTGGGTGGTGGGGGGACCTCCTACGAGCAGTACTTC
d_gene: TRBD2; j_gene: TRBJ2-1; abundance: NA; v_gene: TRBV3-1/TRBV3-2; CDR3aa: CASSPGASGGASSYNEQFF; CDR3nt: TGTGCCAGCAGCCCTGGGGCTAGCGGGGGGGCAAGCTCCTACAATGAGCAGTTCTTC
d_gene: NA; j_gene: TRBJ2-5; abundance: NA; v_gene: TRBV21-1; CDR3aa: CASSKGRTSGGEIKETQYF; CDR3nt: TGTGCCAGCAGCAAAGGCAGGACTAGCGGGGGGGAAATCAAAGAGACCCAGTACTTC
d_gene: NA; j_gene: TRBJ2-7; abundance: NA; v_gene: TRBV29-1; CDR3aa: CSVEVGQTYEQYF; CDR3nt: TGCAGCGTTGAAGTCGGACAGACCTACGAGCAGTACTTC
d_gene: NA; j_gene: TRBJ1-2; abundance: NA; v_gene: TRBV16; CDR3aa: CATKGGAADRFYGYTF; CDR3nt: TGTGCCACCAAAGGAGGGGCGGCAGACCGCTTCTATGGCTACACCTTC
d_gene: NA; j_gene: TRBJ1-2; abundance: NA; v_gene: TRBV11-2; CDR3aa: CASSLGGGYTF; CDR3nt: TGTGCCAGCAGCCTGGGAGGTGGCTACACCTTC
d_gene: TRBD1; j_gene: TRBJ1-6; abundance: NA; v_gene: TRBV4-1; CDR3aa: CASSQVYETGVNSPFHF; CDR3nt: TGCGCCAGCAGCCAAGTTTACGAGACAGGGGTAAATTCACCCTTCCACTTT
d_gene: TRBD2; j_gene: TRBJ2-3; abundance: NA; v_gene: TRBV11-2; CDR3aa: CASSLTSGRTDTQYF; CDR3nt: TGTGCCAGCAGCTTGACTAGCGGGAGGACAGATACGCAGTATTTT
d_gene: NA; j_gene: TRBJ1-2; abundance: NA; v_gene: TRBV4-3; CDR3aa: CASSQGGGFYGYTF; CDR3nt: TGCGCCAGCAGCCAAGGGGGAGGGTTCTATGGCTACACCTTC
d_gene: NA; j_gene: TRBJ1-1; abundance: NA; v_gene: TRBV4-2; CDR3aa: CASSLGEGGDTEAFF; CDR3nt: TGTGCCAGCAGCCTCGGTGAGGGAGGAGACACTGAAGCTTTCTTT
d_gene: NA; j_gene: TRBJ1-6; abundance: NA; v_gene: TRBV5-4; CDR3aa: CASRKMGGQLNSPLHF; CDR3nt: TGTGCCAGCAGGAAAATGGGTGGACAGCTTAATTCACCCCTCCACTTT
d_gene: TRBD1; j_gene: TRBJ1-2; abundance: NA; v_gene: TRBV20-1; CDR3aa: CSAWTGNGYTF; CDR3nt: TGCAGTGCGTGGACAGGGAATGGCTACACCTTC
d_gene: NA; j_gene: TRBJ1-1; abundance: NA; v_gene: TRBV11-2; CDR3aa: CASSSGAVNTEAFF; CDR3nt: TGTGCCAGCAGCTCAGGGGCGGTGAACACTGAAGCTTTCTTT
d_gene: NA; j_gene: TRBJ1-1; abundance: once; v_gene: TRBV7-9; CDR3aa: CASSRKTEAFF; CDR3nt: TGTGCCAGCAGCCGGAAGACAGAAGCTTTCTTT
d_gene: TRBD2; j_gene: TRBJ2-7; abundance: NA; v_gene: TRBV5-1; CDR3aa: CASSLGLAGGYDEQYF; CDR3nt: TGCGCCAGCAGCTTGGGGCTAGCGGGGGGTTACGACGAGCAGTACTTC
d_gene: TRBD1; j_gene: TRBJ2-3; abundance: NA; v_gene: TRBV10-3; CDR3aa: CAISESRQGGDTQYF; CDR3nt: TGTGCCATCAGTGAGTCCCGACAGGGGGGAGATACGCAGTATTTT
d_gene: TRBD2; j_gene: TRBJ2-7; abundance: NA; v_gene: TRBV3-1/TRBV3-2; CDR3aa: CASSQLLAGVEQYF; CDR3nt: TGTGCCAGCAGCCAATTGCTAGCGGGGGTTGAGCAGTACTTC
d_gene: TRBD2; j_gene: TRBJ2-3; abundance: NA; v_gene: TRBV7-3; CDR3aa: CASSLNQRGVSDTQYF; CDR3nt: TGTGCCAGCAGCTTAAACCAGCGGGGGGTCTCAGATACGCAGTATTTT
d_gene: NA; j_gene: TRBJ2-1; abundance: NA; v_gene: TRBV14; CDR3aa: CASSQDLNNEQFF; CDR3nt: TGTGCCAGCAGCCAAGATCTAAACAATGAGCAGTTCTTC